This TCR beta chain was captured in a study of OX40 agonist ivuxolimab in advanced cancers. Study-wide points: The average count of expanded clones was higher among CD8+ T cells than among CD4+.

After removal of 3 bases from V and 4 bases from J, the junction contained 8 bases not matched to a gene. Germline V lookup: CDR1 MDHEN, CDR2 SYDVKM. This CDR3 region has 17 residues. This clone was seen only once. What it binds is not known. Some clones are missing from TCRdb's copy, which holds only in-frame ones; the method was immunoSEQ multiplex PCR. The sample consists of about 41,000 clones, approximately 80% of them appearing once. This TCR derives from an adult with an advanced solid tumor such as melanoma, head and neck, liver or kidney cancer. The chain is built from TRBV28 and TRBJ2-1, with 11 bases lining up with TRBD2. Sequences were derived from CD4+ or CD8+ T cells sorted from blood, sampled in a trial of the OX40 agonist ivuxolimab. CDR3 coding DNA: TGTGCCAGCAGTTTGCTGCCCGGGACTAGCGGTTACAATGAGCAGTTCTTC. Its protein is CASSLLPGTSGYNEQFF. Drawing the rest from reference TRBV28 and TRBJ2-1, the complete variable domain is DVKVTQSSRYLVKRTGEKVFLECVQDMDHENMFWYRQDPGLGLRLIYFSYDVKMKEKGDIPEGYSVSREKKERFSLILESASTNQTSMYLCASSLLPGTSGYNEQFFGPGTRLTVL.